These 26 T cell receptor beta chains share one sample of origin, sequenced in a study of blood T cell repertoires in COVID-19. Data came from immunoSEQ multiplex PCR; TCRdb stores just in-frame clones and leaves some out. Found here are approximately 330,000 clones, 65% to 90% of them singletons; the top ten hold around 4.4%. What was sequenced was PBMCs or T cells enriched from blood (not recorded which). All receptors come from a woman aged 35 to 49 with acute COVID-19.

This chain uses TRBV28 with TRBJ1-5; 10 nucleotides agree with TRBD1. The CDR3 runs 17 residues. V shed 3 bases and J 4 bases; nucleotides not matched to a gene: 9. The germline V gene has CDR1 MDHEN and CDR2 SYDVKM. The CDR3 here is CASSFPLWGQGNQPQHF. Here the CDR3 DNA reads TGTGCCAGCAGTTTCCCCCTTTGGGGACAGGGGAATCAGCCCCAGCATTTT.

This clone was seen only once. The V call is TRBV6-2 or TRBV6-3, the J call TRBJ1-3; D possibly corresponds to TRBD1 (5 bases). Germline V gives CDR1 MNHEY, CDR2 SVGEGT. V lost 4 bases and J 2 bases, leaving 12 bases between the germline ends. CDR3 length: 15 residues. The chain's CDR3 is CASSLGGGPGNTIYF. DNA of the CDR3: TGTGCCAGCAGTTTGGGCGGGGGACCTGGAAACACCATATATTTT.

The gene calls are TRBV15 and TRBJ1-1; D is unclear. Trimming took 6 bases from V and 1 from J, leaving 15 bases between them. Germline V gene sequence: CDR1 LNHNV, CDR2 YYDKDF (reference sequence). The CDR3 covers 15 residues. In DNA form, the CDR3 reads TGTGCCACCAGACTCGGGAGGCAGTCGAACACTGAAGCTTTCTTT. Amino acids: CATRLGRQSNTEAFF.

The chain joins TRBV19 to TRBJ1-2; 7 bases are a match to TRBD1. The germline V gene encodes CDR1 LNHDA and CDR2 SQIVND (reference sequence). The junction had 11 bases not matched to a gene; V was cut back by 3 bases and J by 7 bases. The CDR3 sequence is 15 residues long. The CDR3 region is CASSIPGTAFGGYTF. Here the CDR3 DNA reads TGTGCCAGTAGTATTCCCGGGACAGCCTTCGGTGGCTACACCTTC. Full variable domain (missing parts from reference TRBV19 and TRBJ1-2): DGGITQSPKYLFRKEGQNVTLSCEQNLNHDAMYWYRQDPGQGLRLIYYSQIVNDFQKGDIAEGYSVSREKKESFPLTVTSAQKNPTAFYLCASSIPGTAFGGYTFGSGTRLTVV.

This clone was seen once. This chain uses TRBV24-1 with TRBJ2-3, with a possible D match to TRBD1 (6 bases). The CDR3 has 17 residues. CDR1 and CDR2 from the germline V gene are KGHDR and SFDVKD. Trimming left V 4 bases short and J 0 bases short, with 16 bases between. The CDR3 reads CATSEGDPGASTDTQYF. Here the CDR3 DNA reads TGTGCCACCAGTGAAGGGGACCCAGGGGCCAGCACAGATACGCAGTATTTT.

The chain links TRBV19 to TRBJ2-2, with 8 bases aligning to TRBD2. Germline V gene lookup returns CDR1 LNHDA and CDR2 SQIVND (reference sequence). The CDR3 is made up of 16 amino acids. V lost 7 bases to trimming and J lost 6 bases; unmatched junction nucleotides: 13. The CDR3 spells CASIGGARRAAGELFF. The CDR3, as DNA: TGTGCCAGTATCGGGGGGGCCAGAAGGGCGGCCGGGGAGCTGTTTTTT.

The rearrangement joins TRBV19 to TRBJ2-6, with TRBD1 as a possible D gene (5 bases). The ends were cut back, 7 bases at V and 0 bases at J, with 10 bases in the middle. The V gene's germline CDR1 is LNHDA and CDR2 SQIVND (reference sequence). The CDR3 is made up of 15 amino acids. The CDR3 spells CASKKTDSGANVLTF. CDR3 in DNA: TGTGCCAGTAAGAAGACAGACTCTGGGGCCAACGTCCTGACTTTC. Supplemented by reference TRBV19 and TRBJ2-6, the full variable domain reads DGGITQSPKYLFRKEGQNVTLSCEQNLNHDAMYWYRQDPGQGLRLIYYSQIVNDFQKGDIAEGYSVSREKKESFPLTVTSAQKNPTAFYLCASKKTDSGANVLTFGAGSRLTVL.

The CDR3 region is CASSYLSGIGTDTQYF. For the CDR3, the DNA is TGTGCCAGCAGTTACTTGAGCGGGATAGGCACAGATACGCAGTATTTT. The genes are TRBV6-5 and TRBJ2-3, with 7 bases identical to TRBD2. Germline V gene lookup returns CDR1 MNHEY and CDR2 SVGAGI. The CDR3 covers 16 residues. J gave up 1 base and V 1 base, and 5 bases lay outside the gene matches.

The chain recombines TRBV3-1 (or the pseudogene TRBV3-2) with TRBJ1-2; 9 positions match TRBD1. Per germline, CDR1 LGHDT and CDR2 YNNKEL (reference sequence). This CDR3 region has 15 residues. V lost 4 bases, J lost 4 bases, and 7 bases stayed unmatched. CDR3 DNA sequence: TGTGCCAGCAGCCTTACAGGGGGCGCAGGCTATGGCTACACCTTC. It yields the protein CASSLTGGAGYGYTF.

The chain has TRBV9 and TRBJ1-6; 8 bases are shared with TRBD1. The germline V gene has CDR1 SGDLS and CDR2 YYNGEE. V was pared by 4 bases and J by 7 bases, with 10 bases of the junction left unmatched. This CDR3 comprises 16 residues. CDR3 protein: CASSTDRGGWNSPLHF. The CDR3 DNA reads TGTGCCAGCAGCACCGACAGGGGCGGTTGGAATTCACCCCTCCACTTT.

The count of this clone is one. The chain has TRBV3-1 (or the pseudogene TRBV3-2) and TRBJ2-5; 8 bases agree with TRBD1. V was clipped by 5 bases and J by 1 base; unmatched bases: 6. The CDR3 runs to 15 residues. Per the germline V gene, CDR1 is LGHDT and CDR2 is YNNKEL (reference sequence). DNA for the CDR3: TGTGCCAGCAGCTCCGGACAGGGATTCCAAGAGACCCAGTACTTC. It translates to CASSSGQGFQETQYF.

The chain combines TRBV10-3 with TRBJ2-5, with a tentative D call TRBD2 (6 bases). The V end lost 8 bases, the J end lost 1 base, and 11 bases lay between the germline ends. The CDR3 runs to 13 residues. Looked up from germline, CDR1 is ENHRY and CDR2 is SYGVKD. In nucleotides, the CDR3 is TGTGCCATCTCGCGGGGAGGCCAAGAGACCCAGTACTTC. This sequence encodes CAISRGGQETQYF.

V and J are TRBV5-6 and TRBJ1-2; weak D call: TRBD1 (5 bases). The V end lost 6 bases, the J end lost 5 bases, and 20 bases lay between the germline ends. The CDR3 is 15 amino acids. Germline assignment: CDR1 SGHDT and CDR2 YYEEEE. The CDR3 nucleotides are TGTGCCAGCACTCCCTCCTTGACAGCACAATATGGCTACACCTTC. Translated: CASTPSLTAQYGYTF.

The DNA of the CDR3 is TGTGCCAGCAGCGTAGTTGGTAGCGGGAGCCATCTCAATGAGCAGTTCTTC. This sequence encodes CASSVVGSGSHLNEQFF. The chain joins TRBV9 to TRBJ2-1, with TRBD2 matching over 9 bases. The J segment lost 6 bases and the V segment lost 0 bases, leaving 10 bases of the junction unmatched. The germline V gene has CDR1 SGDLS and CDR2 YYNGEE. The CDR3 length is 17 residues.

This sequence joins TRBV25-1 and TRBJ1-1; D might be TRBD1 (5 bases). This CDR3 comprises 14 residues. Germline loops: CDR1 MGHDK, CDR2 SYGVNS. V lost 2 bases to trimming and J lost 0 bases, with 7 bases between them. The CDR3 DNA reads as TGTGCCAGCAGTGAAGACAGAATGAACACTGAAGCTTTCTTT. Protein sequence: CASSEDRMNTEAFF.

J is TRBJ2-1 and V is TRBV29-1; weak D call: TRBD2 (7 bases). The germline V gene has CDR1 SQVTM and CDR2 ANQGSEA. There are 14 residues in the CDR3. V was clipped by 7 bases and J by 14 bases, with 27 bases between them. Here the CDR3 reads CSGIYRRGAEEEFF. In DNA, the CDR3 is TGCAGCGGCATTTATCGCCGGGGGGCAGAAGAGGAGTTCTTC.

The gene calls are TRBV9 and TRBJ2-2; 10 nucleotides line up with TRBD2. Per germline, CDR1 SGDLS and CDR2 YYNGEE. The CDR3 loop spans 17 amino acids. V was pared by 0 bases and J by 5 bases, with 7 bases of the junction left unmatched. This CDR3 is CASSVGPLAGATGELFF. The CDR3 DNA reads TGTGCCAGCAGCGTAGGGCCTCTAGCGGGAGCAACCGGGGAGCTGTTTTTT. Full variable domain (missing parts from reference TRBV9 and TRBJ2-2): DSGVTQTPKHLITATGQRVTLRCSPRSGDLSVYWYQQSLDQGLQFLIQYYNGEERAKGNILERFSAQQFPDLHSELNLSSLELGDSALYFCASSVGPLAGATGELFFGEGSRLTVL.

This clone has just one count. Other nucleotide sequences in the sample specify the same CDR3. The rearrangement joins TRBV4-2 to TRBJ2-7, with D possibly TRBD1 on 5 matching bases. There are 15 residues in the CDR3. Trimming left V 1 base short and J 6 bases short, with 16 bases between. In germline, CDR1 is LGHNA, CDR2 YNFKEQ. DNA of the CDR3: TGTGCCAGCAGCCAAGTAGGCCAGGGTGCTGGCGAGCAGTACTTC. This codes for CASSQVGQGAGEQYF.

The chain couples TRBV27 to TRBJ1-3, with D tentatively TRBD1 (5 bases). V was cut by 2 bases and J by 0 bases, with 8 bases left in between. Germline values: CDR1 MNHEY, CDR2 SMNVEV (reference sequence). The CDR3 covers 15 residues. The CDR3, as DNA: TGTGCCAGCAGTTTAGGGGCCGGCTCTGGAAACACCATATATTTT. It specifies CASSLGAGSGNTIYF.

J is TRBJ1-2 and V is TRBV18; D possibly corresponds to TRBD1 (5 bases). This CDR3 spans 15 amino acids. CDR1 and CDR2 from the germline V gene are KGHSH and LQKENI. The V end lost 3 bases, the J end lost 0 bases, and 11 bases lay between the germline ends. The CDR3 coding sequence is TGTGCCAGCTCACCGACACAGGAGCCTAACTATGGCTACACCTTC. This translates into CASSPTQEPNYGYTF.

The V and J genes are TRBV7-6 and TRBJ2-7, with D uncertain. The CDR3 totals 14 residues. V lost 3 bases and J lost 11, with 20 bases in between. Per the germline V gene, CDR1 is SGHVS and CDR2 is FNYEAQ. The CDR3, as DNA: TGTGCCAGCAGCTTTCGTGACGGCGACATATATAAGTACTTC. It translates to CASSFRDGDIYKYF.

CDR3 loop: CASSVSGTGANVLTF. Written as DNA, the CDR3 is TGTGCCAGCAGCGTCTCAGGGACTGGGGCCAACGTCCTGACTTTC. The V gene is TRBV9, the J gene TRBJ2-6; weak D call: TRBD1 (5 bases). Germline CDR1 and CDR2: SGDLS and YYNGEE. Trimming removed 2 bases at V and 2 bases at J, with 8 bases between. The CDR3 has 15 residues.

The V call is TRBV6-5, the J call TRBJ1-2, with D maybe TRBD1 (5 bases). Per germline, CDR1 MNHEY and CDR2 SVGAGI. The CDR3 is 15 amino acids. The V gene lost 2 bases and the J gene lost 2 bases, with 12 bases spanning the gap. CDR3 sequence: CASSYGAGLNYGYTF. In DNA, the CDR3 is TGTGCCAGCAGTTACGGGGCAGGGCTGAACTATGGCTACACCTTC.

V usage is TRBV7-3 and J usage is TRBJ2-3, with 8 bases aligning to TRBD2. The trim removed 0 bases at V and 3 bases at J, leaving 20 bases unmatched. This CDR3 comprises 21 residues. Germline CDR1 reads SGHTA; CDR2 reads FQGTGA. In nucleotides, the CDR3 is TGTGCCAGCAGCTTAACGGGGGGGTATCGCCAGCGGGAGCGGAAGACAGATACGCAGTATTTT. Amino acids: CASSLTGGYRQRERKTDTQYF.

The table lists this clone with a count of one. The rearrangement joins TRBV18 to TRBJ1-2; D remains ambiguous. Germline-derived CDR1 and CDR2 are KGHSH and LQKENI. There are 15 residues in the CDR3. V was shortened by 5 bases and J by 5 bases, with 18 bases between the two germline ends. Here the CDR3 DNA reads TGTGCCAGCTCAACCACCCGGGAACCGTCGTATGGCTACACCTTC. Protein: CASSTTREPSYGYTF.

This clone is a singleton in its sample. The rearrangement joins TRBV5-4 to TRBJ2-3, with a possible D match to TRBD1 (7 bases). This CDR3 is built from 16 residues. The germline V gene has CDR1 SGHNT and CDR2 YYREEE (reference sequence). V lost 4 bases and J 0 bases, leaving 15 bases between the germline ends. As DNA, the CDR3 is TGTGCCAGCAGCGGAGGGCGGGACAGAAGCACAGATACGCAGTATTTT. Protein: CASSGGRDRSTDTQYF.